This entry concerns a single T cell receptor beta chain. This record comes from a study of blood T cell repertoires in COVID-19. The wider study: Italy, Spain and the United States were the sources of the convalescent and acute COVID-19 samples. PBMCs, B-cell-depleted T cells, or T cells provided the cDNA or gDNA that made up the material.

Original processing methods: Amplifying reference gene primers gave estimates of nucleated cell counts. Sequenced by immunoSEQ multiplex PCR; TCRdb stores in-frame clones only, minus some. V and J calls and clone size are copied from that table; D and trimming were computed from the DNA. The repertoire holds 200,000 to 250,000 clones, around nine tenths seen once, with around 1.5% in the top ten. Germline V gives CDR1 ENHRY, CDR2 SYGVKD. The CDR3 is made up of 14 amino acids. Trimming cost V 8 bases and J 1 base, with 11 bases left between them. What was sequenced was peripheral blood. The chain uses TRBV10-3 and TRBJ2-2, with D tentatively TRBD1 (6 bases). The clonotype was recovered from a young man with active or convalescent COVID-19. The CDR3 here is CAIGLDRNTGELFF. As DNA, the CDR3 is TGTGCCATCGGCCTGGACAGGAACACCGGGGAGCTGTTTTTT.